This record concerns one TCR beta chain sequence. The target antigen is unknown. The data are from a study of T cell responses to AZD1222 COVID-19 vaccine. Generated by immunoSEQ multiplex PCR, the TCRdb table keeps only in-frame clones and is missing some. This sample has hundreds of thousands of clones, with 90% to 95% found just once. Study results and caveats: Only after the peak T cell response were repertoires sampled. Increased Spike-specific TCR breadth and depth were observed after two AZD1222 doses.

Germline CDR1 is SGHTA and CDR2 is FQGTGA. V was pared by 2 bases and J by 3 bases, with 8 bases between. The CDR3 runs to 13 residues. The TCR sequence derives from an adult who received the AZD1222 COVID-19 vaccine. The rearrangement uses TRBV7-3 and TRBJ2-7; D is undetermined. Specimen: peripheral blood, collected 28 days after the second AZD1222 dose. This CDR3 reads CASSLQESYEQYF. CDR3 bases: TGTGCCAGCAGCTTACAGGAAAGCTACGAGCAGTACTTC.